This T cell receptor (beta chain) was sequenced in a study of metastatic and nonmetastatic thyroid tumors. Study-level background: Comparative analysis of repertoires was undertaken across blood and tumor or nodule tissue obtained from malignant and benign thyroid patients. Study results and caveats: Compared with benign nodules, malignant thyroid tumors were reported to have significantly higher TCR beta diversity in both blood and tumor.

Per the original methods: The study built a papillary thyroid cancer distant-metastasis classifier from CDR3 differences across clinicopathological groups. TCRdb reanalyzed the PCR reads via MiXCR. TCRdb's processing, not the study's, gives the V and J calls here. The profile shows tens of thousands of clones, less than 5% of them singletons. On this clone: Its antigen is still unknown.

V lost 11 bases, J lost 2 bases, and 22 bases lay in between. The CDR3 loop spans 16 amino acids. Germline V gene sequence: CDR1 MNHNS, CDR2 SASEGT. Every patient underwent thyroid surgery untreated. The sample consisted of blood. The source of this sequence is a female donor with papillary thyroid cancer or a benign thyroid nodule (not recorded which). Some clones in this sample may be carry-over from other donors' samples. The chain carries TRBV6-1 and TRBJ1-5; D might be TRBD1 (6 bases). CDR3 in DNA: TGTGCCTCGGGGGTAAGTGGGGGCGCAGGCAATCAGCCCCAGCATTTT. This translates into CASGVSGGAGNQPQHF.